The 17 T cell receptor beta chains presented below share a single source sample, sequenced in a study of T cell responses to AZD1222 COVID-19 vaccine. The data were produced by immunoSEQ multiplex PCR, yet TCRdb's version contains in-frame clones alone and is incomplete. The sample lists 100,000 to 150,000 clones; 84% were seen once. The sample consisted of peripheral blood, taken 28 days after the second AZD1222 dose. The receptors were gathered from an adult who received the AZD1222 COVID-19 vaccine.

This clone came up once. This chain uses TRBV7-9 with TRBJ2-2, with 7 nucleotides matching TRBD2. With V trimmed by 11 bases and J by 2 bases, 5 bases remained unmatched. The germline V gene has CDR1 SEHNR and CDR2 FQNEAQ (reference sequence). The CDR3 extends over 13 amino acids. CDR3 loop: CAAGDGNTGELFF. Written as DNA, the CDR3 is TGTGCCGCGGGGGACGGAAACACCGGGGAGCTGTTTTTT.

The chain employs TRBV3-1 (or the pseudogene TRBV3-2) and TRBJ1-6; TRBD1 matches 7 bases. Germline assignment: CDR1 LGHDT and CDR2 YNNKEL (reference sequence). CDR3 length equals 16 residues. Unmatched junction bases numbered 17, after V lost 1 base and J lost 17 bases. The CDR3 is CASSQVLGTAMGGIHF. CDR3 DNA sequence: TGTGCCAGCAGCCAAGTCCTCGGGACAGCGATGGGGGGGATCCACTTT.

The CDR3 region is CASSPDPSDTQYF. For the CDR3, the DNA is TGTGCCAGCAGCCCCGACCCGTCCGATACGCAGTATTTT. V usage is TRBV7-2 and J usage is TRBJ2-3; unclear D gene. Per the germline V gene, CDR1 is SGHTA and CDR2 is FQGNSA. With 5 bases removed from V and 6 bases from J, the gap between germline ends came to 12 bases. There are 13 residues in the CDR3.

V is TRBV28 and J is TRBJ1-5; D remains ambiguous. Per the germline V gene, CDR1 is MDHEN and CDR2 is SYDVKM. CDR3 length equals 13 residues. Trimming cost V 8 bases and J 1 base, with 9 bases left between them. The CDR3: CASAGPSNQPQHF. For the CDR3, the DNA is TGTGCCAGCGCAGGTCCGAGCAATCAGCCCCAGCATTTT.

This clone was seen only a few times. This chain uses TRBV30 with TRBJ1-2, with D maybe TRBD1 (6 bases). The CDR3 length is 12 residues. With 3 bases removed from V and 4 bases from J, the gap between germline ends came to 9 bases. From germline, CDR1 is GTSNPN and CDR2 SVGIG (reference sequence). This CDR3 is CAWSRGFYGYTF. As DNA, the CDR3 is TGTGCCTGGAGCAGGGGCTTCTATGGCTACACCTTC.

The CDR3 loop is CASSYWVGLRPNQPQHF. The CDR3 DNA reads as TGTGCCAGCAGTTATTGGGTGGGTTTGAGGCCAAATCAGCCCCAGCATTTT. This sequence joins TRBV6-2 or TRBV6-3 and TRBJ1-5, with unresolved D. Trimming stripped 3 bases from V and 4 bases from J, with 19 bases between. This CDR3 is built from 17 residues. Germline V lookup: CDR1 MNHEY, CDR2 SVGEGT.

CDR3 sequence reads: CASSSPRDSLYGYTF. DNA of the CDR3: TGTGCCAGCAGCTCCCCCCGGGACAGCCTATATGGCTACACCTTC. The chain employs TRBV5-6 and TRBJ1-2, with 7 bases matching TRBD1. The CDR3 loop spans 15 amino acids. V lost 3 bases and J lost 5; bases outside the gene matches: 10. CDR1 is SGHDT, CDR2 YYEEEE, per germline.

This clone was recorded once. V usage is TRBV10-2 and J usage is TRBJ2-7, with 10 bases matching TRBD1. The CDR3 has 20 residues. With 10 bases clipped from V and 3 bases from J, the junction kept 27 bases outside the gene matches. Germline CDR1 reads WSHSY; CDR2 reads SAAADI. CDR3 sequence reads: CAISDRGSGIFTNPGYEQYF. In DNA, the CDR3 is TGCGCCATTTCGGACAGGGGGTCAGGTATTTTCACCAACCCGGGCTACGAGCAGTACTTC.

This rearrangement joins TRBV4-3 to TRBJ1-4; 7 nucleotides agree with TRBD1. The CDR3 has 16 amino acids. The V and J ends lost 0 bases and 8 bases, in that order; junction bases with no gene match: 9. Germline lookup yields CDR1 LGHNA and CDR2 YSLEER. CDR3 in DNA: TGCGCCAGCAGCCAAGATTTCAGGGGGATAGGGGAAAAACTGTTTTTT. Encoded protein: CASSQDFRGIGEKLFF.

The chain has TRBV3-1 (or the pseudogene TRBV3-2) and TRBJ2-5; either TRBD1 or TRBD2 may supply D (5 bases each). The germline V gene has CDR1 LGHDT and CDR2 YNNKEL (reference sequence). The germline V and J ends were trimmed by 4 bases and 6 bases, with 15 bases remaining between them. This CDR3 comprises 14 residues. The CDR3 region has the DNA TGTGCCAGCAGCCGGTTCCGGGACGCCCAGACCCAGTACTTC. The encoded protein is CASSRFRDAQTQYF.

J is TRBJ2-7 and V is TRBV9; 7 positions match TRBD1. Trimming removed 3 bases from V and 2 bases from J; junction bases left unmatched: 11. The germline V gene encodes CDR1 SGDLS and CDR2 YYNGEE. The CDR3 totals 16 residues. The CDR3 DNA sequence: TGTGCCAGCAGCGAGAGGGAACAGGGGTCAGCCTACGAGCAGTACTTC. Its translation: CASSEREQGSAYEQYF.

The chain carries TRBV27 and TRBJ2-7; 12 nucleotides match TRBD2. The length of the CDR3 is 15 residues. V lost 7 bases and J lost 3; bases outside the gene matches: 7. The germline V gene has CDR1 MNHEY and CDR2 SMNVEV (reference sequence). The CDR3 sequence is CASTSLAGGNYEQYF. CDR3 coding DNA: TGTGCCAGCACCTCACTAGCGGGGGGAAACTACGAGCAGTACTTC.

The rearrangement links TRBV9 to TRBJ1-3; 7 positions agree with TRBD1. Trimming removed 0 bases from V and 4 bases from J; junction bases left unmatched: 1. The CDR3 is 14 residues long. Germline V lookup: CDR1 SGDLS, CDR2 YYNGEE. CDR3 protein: CASSVGDRGNTIYF. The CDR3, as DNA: TGTGCCAGCAGCGTAGGGGACAGAGGAAACACCATATATTTT.

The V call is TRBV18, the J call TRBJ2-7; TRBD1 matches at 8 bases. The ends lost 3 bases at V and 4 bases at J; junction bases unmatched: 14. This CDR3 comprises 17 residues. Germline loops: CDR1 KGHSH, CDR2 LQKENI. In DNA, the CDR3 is TGTGCCAGCTCACCCTTTTTAGGACAGGGAAACTTATACGAGCAGTACTTC. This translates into CASSPFLGQGNLYEQYF. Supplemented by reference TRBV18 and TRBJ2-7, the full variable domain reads NAGVMQNPRHLVRRRGQEARLRCSPMKGHSHVYWYRQLPEEGLKFMVYLQKENIIDESGMPKERFSAEFPKEGPSILRIQQVVRGDSAAYFCASSPFLGQGNLYEQYFGPGTRLTVT.

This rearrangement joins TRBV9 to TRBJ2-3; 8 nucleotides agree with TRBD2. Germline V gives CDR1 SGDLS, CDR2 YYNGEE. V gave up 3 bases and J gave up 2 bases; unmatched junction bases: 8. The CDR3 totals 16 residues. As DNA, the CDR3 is TGTGCCAGCAGCGCCGGCGGGGGGAGTCCCACAGATACGCAGTATTTT. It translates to CASSAGGGSPTDTQYF. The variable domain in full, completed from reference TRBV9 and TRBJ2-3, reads DSGVTQTPKHLITATGQRVTLRCSPRSGDLSVYWYQQSLDQGLQFLIQYYNGEERAKGNILERFSAQQFPDLHSELNLSSLELGDSALYFCASSAGGGSPTDTQYFGPGTRLTVL.

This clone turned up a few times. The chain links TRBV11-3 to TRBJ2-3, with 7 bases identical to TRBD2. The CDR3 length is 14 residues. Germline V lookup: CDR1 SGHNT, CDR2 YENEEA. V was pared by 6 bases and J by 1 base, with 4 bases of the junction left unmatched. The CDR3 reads CASRRAGGTDTQYF. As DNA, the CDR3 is TGTGCCAGCAGACGGGCGGGAGGCACAGATACGCAGTATTTT.

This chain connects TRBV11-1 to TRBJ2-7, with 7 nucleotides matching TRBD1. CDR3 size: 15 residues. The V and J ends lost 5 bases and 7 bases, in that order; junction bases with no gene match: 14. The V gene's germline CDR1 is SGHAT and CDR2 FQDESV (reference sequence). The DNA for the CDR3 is TGTGCCAGCAGCCACCCGACAGGGAATAAGCCAGAGCAGTACTTC. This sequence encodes CASSHPTGNKPEQYF.